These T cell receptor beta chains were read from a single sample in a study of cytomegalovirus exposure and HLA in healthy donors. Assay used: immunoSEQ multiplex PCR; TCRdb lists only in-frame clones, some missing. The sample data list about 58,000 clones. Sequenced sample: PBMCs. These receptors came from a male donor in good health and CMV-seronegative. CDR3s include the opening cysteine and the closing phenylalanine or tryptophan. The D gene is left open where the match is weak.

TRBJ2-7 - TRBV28 TGTGCCAGCAGTCAAGGGGTCTCCTACGAGCAGTACTTC CASSQGVSYEQYF
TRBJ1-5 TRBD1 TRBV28 TGTGCCAGTAACAGGGGTGTCAATCAGCCCCAGCATTTT CASNRGVNQPQHF
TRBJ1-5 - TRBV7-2 TGTGCCAGCTCGCCTCGGGAGTATAGCAATCAGCCCCAGCATTTT CASSPREYSNQPQHF
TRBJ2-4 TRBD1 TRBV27 TGTGCCAGCAGTTCCGTCGGGACAGGGGCCAAAAACATTCAGTACTTC CASSSVGTGAKNIQYF
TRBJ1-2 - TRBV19 TGTGCCAGTAGTTTAACAGGGAGAGGCTACACCTTC CASSLTGRGYTF
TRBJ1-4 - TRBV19 TGTGCCAGTAGTAGGGGGCAATATGAAAAACTGTTTTTT CASSRGQYEKLFF
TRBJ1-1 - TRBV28 TGTGCCAGCAGTTTTACAGGGAGAAGCACTGAAGCTTTCTTT CASSFTGRSTEAFF
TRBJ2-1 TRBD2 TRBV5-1 TGCGCCAGCAGTTATTCTCCCGGGGGGGCCGGCAATGAGCAGTTCTTC CASSYSPGGAGNEQFF
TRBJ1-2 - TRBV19 TGTGCCAGTAGTATTGCAGGCTCCTATGGCTACACCTTC CASSIAGSYGYTF
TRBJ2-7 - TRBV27 TGTGCCAGCTTGAGGACTGGCGCCTACGAGCAGTACTTC CASLRTGAYEQYF
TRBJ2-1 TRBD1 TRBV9 TGTGCCAGCAGCGTAGCCCAGGGGGTTGAGAATGAGCAGTTCTTC CASSVAQGVENEQFF
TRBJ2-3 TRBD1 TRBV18 TGTGCCAGCTCACGGTTGGGACAGCTTAGCACAGATACGCAGTATTTT CASSRLGQLSTDTQYF